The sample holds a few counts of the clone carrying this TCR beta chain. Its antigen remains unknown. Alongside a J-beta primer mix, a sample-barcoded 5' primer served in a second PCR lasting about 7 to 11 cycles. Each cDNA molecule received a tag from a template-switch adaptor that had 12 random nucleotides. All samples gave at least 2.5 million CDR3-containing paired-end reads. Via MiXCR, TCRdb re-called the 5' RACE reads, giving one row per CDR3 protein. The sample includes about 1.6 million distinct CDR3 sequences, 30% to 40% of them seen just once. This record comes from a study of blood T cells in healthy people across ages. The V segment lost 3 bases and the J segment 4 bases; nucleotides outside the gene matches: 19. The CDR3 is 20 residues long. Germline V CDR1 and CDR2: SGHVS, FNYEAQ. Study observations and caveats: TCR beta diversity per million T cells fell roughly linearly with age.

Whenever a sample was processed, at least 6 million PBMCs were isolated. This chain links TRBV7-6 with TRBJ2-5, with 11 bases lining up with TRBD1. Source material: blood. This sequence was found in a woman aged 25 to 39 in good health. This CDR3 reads CASSFHPQVPGTGGGETQYF. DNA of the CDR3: TGTGCCAGCAGCTTTCATCCCCAAGTACCCGGGACAGGGGGGGGAGAGACCCAGTACTTC.